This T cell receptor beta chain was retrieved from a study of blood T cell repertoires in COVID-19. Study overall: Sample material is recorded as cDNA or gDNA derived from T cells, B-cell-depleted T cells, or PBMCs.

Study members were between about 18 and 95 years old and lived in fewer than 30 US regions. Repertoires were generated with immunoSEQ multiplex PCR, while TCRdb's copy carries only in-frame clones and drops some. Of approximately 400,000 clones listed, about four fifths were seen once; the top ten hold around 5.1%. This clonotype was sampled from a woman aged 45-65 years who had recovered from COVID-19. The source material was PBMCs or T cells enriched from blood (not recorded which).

CDR3 sequence (DNA): TGCGCCAGCAGCAGTCGGGGGGTTCCTGGAAACACCATATATTTT. This codes for CASSSRGVPGNTIYF. This sequence joins TRBV5-1 and TRBJ1-3; a possible D gene is TRBD1 (5 bases). The CDR3 sequence is 15 residues long. From germline, CDR1 is SGHRS and CDR2 YFSETQ. V gave up 4 bases and J gave up 2 bases, with 13 bases separating them.